This TCR beta chain was observed in a study of CD8+ T cells in alopecia areata (dated by TCRdb to the late 2010s). About the investigation overall: Treated patients were enrolled in an open-label pilot trial of oral tofacitinib at 5 to 10 mg twice daily for moderate-to-severe alopecia areata. TCRbeta CDR3 regions were amplified by immunoSEQ multiplex PCR using 35 Vbeta forward and 13 Jbeta reverse primers. Disease severity in treated patients was measured with the SALT score, which quantifies the percentage of affected scalp surface area. The study used high-throughput TCRbeta sequencing to examine T cell clonal expansion in alopecia areata, in both the C3H/HeJ mouse model and human patients. Tofacitinib-treated patients had biopsies at baseline and at 4 and 24 weeks of treatment, with a later scalp biopsy in several patients. Patients stayed on tofacitinib for 6 to 18 months and then had 6 months of follow-up off drug so that delayed response and recurrence could be assessed. RNA was extracted with the PAXgene miRNA kit for fixed scalp, the miRNeasy kit for PBMCs, and the RNeasy kit for mouse skin. Scalp clonality was compared across normal scalp (n=4), patchy alopecia areata scalp (n=8), and alopecia totalis/universalis scalp (n=8). In humans, TCRbeta sequencing was performed on scalp tissue and on sorted CD4+ and CD8+ peripheral blood T cells from healthy controls and from patients with patchy or totalis/universalis alopecia areata.

The treatment or condition label for this specimen denotes: oral pan-JAK inhibitor, 5-10 mg twice daily. Peripheral blood and lesional scalp punch biopsies were obtained from patients with alopecia areata. PBMCs were separated by density centrifugation and stained for CD3, CD4 and CD8, after which CD4+ and CD8+ T cells were sorted on a FACSAria. The CDR3, from cysteine to phenylalanine, totals 15 residues. The CDR3 DNA has 45 bases and is translated from base 1. Via the germline V gene, CDR1 is MNHEY and CDR2 SVGAGI. From V the trimming removes 5 bases and from J it removes 7 bases, while the gene matches leave 11 bases of the junction unaccounted for. The paper's findings and limits, for the study overall: Because the treated cohort was small and had just a single nonresponder, larger studies are needed to establish links between baseline CD8+ expansion and response. Shared TCR sequences between patients were less evident than in mice, which may be partly attributable to HLA diversity in the patient population. Compared with normal scalp, lesional scalp had higher clonality and more expanded CD8+ clones, particularly in alopecia totalis/universalis, a pattern that suggests antigenic drive. Scalp TCR repertoire analysis is complicated because resident alphabeta T cells in normal human skin are also sequenced, whereas mouse skin is dominated by gammadelta T cells. Scalp clonality and the number of expanded CD8+ clones among the top 100 scalp clones were significantly decreased by tofacitinib. During tofacitinib treatment, many expanded lesional clones remained in scalp and blood, and this persistence may partly explain relapse after treatment is stopped.

Libraries were built with the immunoSEQ multiplex PCR assay. RNA was extracted from all samples and reverse transcribed into cDNA, which served as template for TCR sequencing. First-strand cDNA was synthesized using SuperScript III with a 2:1 mix of oligo-dT and random hexamers. A synthetic immune receptor repertoire was used to measure amplification bias, and any remaining bias was corrected computationally. Per the original workflow: Raw reads were preprocessed to remove errors, and CDR3 was defined according to IMGT conventions as the region from the conserved cysteine to phenylalanine. Clonality was calculated as 1 minus Shannon entropy normalized by log2 of the number of productive unique TCRs. Whether scalp clones were CD4 or CD8 was inferred by matching scalp TCRbeta sequences against CD4 and CD8 repertoires sorted from blood. The immuneACCESS repertoire file appears here via TCRdb, limited to in-frame rearrangements. These files lack a portion of the clones; in checked studies, under half of the deficit traces to unresolved V genes, and the cause of the others is not known. V, J and clone size reflect that table, while D and trimming were determined from the DNA. For this sample there are some 200,000 clones; roughly 40% appear just once. The leading ten clones occupy approximately 2.4% of the sample.

Worth noting for this clone: The antigen this receptor binds is unknown. Base qualities are not provided; no much larger clone lies one nucleotide away.

This sample comprised CD4+ T cells sorted from blood, obtained at roughly week 36, from a patient treated with tofacitinib. Recombination joined TRBV6-5 with TRBJ1-2, with 9 bases aligning to TRBD1. This clonotype was sampled from a human donor with alopecia areata. CDR3 region: CASSRTTGGRLGYTF. The nucleotide sequence is given as TGTGCCAGCAGTCGCACCACAGGGGGCCGGCTTGGCTACACCTTC.